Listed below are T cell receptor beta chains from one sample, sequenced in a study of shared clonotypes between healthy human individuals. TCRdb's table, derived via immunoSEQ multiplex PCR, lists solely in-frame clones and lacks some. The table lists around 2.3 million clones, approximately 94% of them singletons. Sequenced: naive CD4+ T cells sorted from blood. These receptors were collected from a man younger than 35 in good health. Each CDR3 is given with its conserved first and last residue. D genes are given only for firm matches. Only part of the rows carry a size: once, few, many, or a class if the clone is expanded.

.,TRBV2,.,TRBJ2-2,TGTGCCAGCAGCGCGGACACAAACACCGGGGAGCTGTTTTTT,CASSADTNTGELFF
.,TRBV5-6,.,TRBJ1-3,TGTGCCAGCAGCAGGACTGTTACGAGCTCTGGAAACACCATATATTTT,CASSRTVTSSGNTIYF
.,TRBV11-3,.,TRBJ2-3,TGTGCCAGCAGCTCGGTGTCGGATACGCAGTATTTT,CASSSVSDTQYF
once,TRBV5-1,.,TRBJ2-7,TGCGCCAGCAGCTTGGGCCCAGGTCCCTCCTACGAGCAGTACTTC,CASSLGPGPSYEQYF
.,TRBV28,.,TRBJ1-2,TGTGCCAGCAGTGGCACCAGCGGCAGCTATGGCTACACCTTC,CASSGTSGSYGYTF
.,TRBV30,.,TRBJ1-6,TGTGCCTGGAGTGTAGCCGATTATAATTCACCCCTCCACTTT,CAWSVADYNSPLHF
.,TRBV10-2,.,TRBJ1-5,TGCGCCAGCAGGCAGCAGGCTACTCAGCCCCAGCATTTT,CASRQQATQPQHF
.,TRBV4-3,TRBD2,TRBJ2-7,TGCGCCAGCAGCCAAGAGGTCGGAAGCGGGAGCGTCTACGAGCAGTACTTC,CASSQEVGSGSVYEQYF
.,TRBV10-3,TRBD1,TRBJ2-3,TGTGCCATCAGGGGGACAGGGGGCCTCACAGATACGCAGTATTTT,CAIRGTGGLTDTQYF
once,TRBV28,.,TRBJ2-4,TGTGCCAGCAGTTTTCAGGGGCTAGCCAAAAACATTCAGTACTTC,CASSFQGLAKNIQYF
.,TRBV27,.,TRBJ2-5,TGTGCCAGCAGTTTTGGGGGCAGGGAGACCCAGTACTTC,CASSFGGRETQYF
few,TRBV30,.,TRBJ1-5,TGTGCCTGGAGTGTACATTCTAGGGCTGGAGGGCAGCCCCAGCATTTT,CAWSVHSRAGGQPQHF
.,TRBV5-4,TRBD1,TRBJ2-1,TGTGCCAGCAGCTCGTGGACAGGGGGCAACAATGAGCAGTTCTTC,CASSSWTGGNNEQFF
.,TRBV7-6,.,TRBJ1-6,TGTGCCAGCAGCTTAACCTTCCCACCCGGGACAAAGGATTCACCCCTCCACTTT,CASSLTFPPGTKDSPLHF
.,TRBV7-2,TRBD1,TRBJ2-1,TGTGCCAGCAGCCGCTGGGGACAGTCCTACAATGAGCAGTTCTTC,CASSRWGQSYNEQFF
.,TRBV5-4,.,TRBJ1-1,TGTGCCAGCAGCTCTAGTAGGGTCACTGAAGCTTTCTTT,CASSSSRVTEAFF
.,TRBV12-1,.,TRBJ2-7,TGTGCCAGTGGTAGGACTAGCGGGAGCGAGCAGTACTTC,CASGRTSGSEQYF
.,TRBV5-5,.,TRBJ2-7,TGTGCCAGCTATTCATTGGCGGGCTCCTACGAGCAGTACTTC,CASYSLAGSYEQYF
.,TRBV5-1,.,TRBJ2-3,TGCGCCAGCAGGGAATTGGGAAGCACAGATACGCAGTATTTT,CASRELGSTDTQYF
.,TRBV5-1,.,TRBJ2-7,TGCGCCAGCAGCTTTTCTGCCAGGGTCACCTACGAGCAGTACTTC,CASSFSARVTYEQYF
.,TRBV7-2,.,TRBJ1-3,TGTGCCAGCAGCTTAGGGGGCGGACTCCTCTCTGGAAACACCATATATTTT,CASSLGGGLLSGNTIYF
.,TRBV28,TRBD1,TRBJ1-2,TGTGCCAGCAGTGAGACAGGGAGGGGAGGCTACACCTTC,CASSETGRGGYTF
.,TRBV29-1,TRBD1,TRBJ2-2,TGCAGCGTCGGACAGGGGGCCACCGGGGAGCTGTTTTTT,CSVGQGATGELFF
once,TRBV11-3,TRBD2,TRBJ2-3,TGTGCCAGTTCGAGCGGGAGGGCAGATACGCAGTATTTT,CASSSGRADTQYF
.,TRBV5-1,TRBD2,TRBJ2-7,TGCGCCAGCAGCTTGACTAGCGGATCCTACGAGCAGTACTTC,CASSLTSGSYEQYF
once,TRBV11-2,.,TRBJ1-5,TGTGCCAGCAGCTTAGGGATGTCGGGTCAGCCCCAGCATTTT,CASSLGMSGQPQHF
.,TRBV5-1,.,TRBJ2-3,TGCGCCAGCAGCAAACAAGATACGCAGTATTTT,CASSKQDTQYF
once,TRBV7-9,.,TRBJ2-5,TGTGCCAGCAGCCAGGGGGGTCAAGAGACCCAGTACTTC,CASSQGGQETQYF
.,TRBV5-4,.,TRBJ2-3,TGTGCCAGCAGCTCCGCGGGCACAGATACGCAGTATTTT,CASSSAGTDTQYF